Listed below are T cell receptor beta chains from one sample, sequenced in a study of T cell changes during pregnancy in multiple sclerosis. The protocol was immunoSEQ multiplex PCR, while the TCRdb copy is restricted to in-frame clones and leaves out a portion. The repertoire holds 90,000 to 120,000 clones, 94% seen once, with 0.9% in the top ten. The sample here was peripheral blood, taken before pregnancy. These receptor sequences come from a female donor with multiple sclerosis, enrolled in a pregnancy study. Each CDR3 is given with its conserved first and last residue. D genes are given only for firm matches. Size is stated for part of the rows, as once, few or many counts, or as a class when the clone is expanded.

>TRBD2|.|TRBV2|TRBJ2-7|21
TGTGCCAGCAGAGTAACTTCCCCGGGACTAGCGGGAGGCCGCCGCTCCTACGAGCAGTACTTC
CASRVTSPGLAGGRRSYEQYF
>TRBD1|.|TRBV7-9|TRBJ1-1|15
TGTGCCAGCAGCCTACCGCCGGGACAGAGCACTGAAGCTTTCTTT
CASSLPPGQSTEAFF
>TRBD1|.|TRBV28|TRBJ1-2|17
TGTGCCAGCAGTTTAGGCCCACAATACAGGGGCGGCTATGGCTACACCTTC
CASSLGPQYRGGYGYTF
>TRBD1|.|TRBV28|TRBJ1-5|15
TGTGCCAGCAGTCAACAGGGGTCCTATAATCAGCCCCAGCATTTT
CASSQQGSYNQPQHF
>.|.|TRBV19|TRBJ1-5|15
TGTGCCAGTAGTATAGATCAGGAGGTAAATCAGCCCCAGCATTTT
CASSIDQEVNQPQHF
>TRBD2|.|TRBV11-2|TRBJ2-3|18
TGTGCCAGCAGCCCTCATCAAGCACTAGCGGAAAACACAGATACGCAGTATTTT
CASSPHQALAENTDTQYF
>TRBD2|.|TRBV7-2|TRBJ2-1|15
TGTGCCAGCAGCCCGCTAGCGGACGCGTACAATGAGCAGTTCTTC
CASSPLADAYNEQFF
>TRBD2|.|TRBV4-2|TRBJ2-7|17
TGTGCCAGCAGCCAAGATACAAGACTAGCGGGAGGCTACGAGCAGTACTTC
CASSQDTRLAGGYEQYF
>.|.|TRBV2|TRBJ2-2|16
TGTGCCAGCAGTCCGACAGGCCGAGAGGGCACCGGGGAGCTGTTTTTT
CASSPTGREGTGELFF
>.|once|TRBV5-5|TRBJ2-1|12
TGTGCCAGCAGCTTGGACAGGTTAGAGCAGTTCTTC
CASSLDRLEQFF
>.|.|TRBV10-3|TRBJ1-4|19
TGTGCCATCAGTGACCCTTCGACGGGACACGGCGACCTCAATGAAAAACTGTTTTTT
CAISDPSTGHGDLNEKLFF
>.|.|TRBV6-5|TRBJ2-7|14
TGTGCCAGCAGGAGCACGGGACTGTACTACGAGCAGTACTTC
CASRSTGLYYEQYF
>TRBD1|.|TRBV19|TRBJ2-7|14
TGTGCCAGTAGTATCGGGACAGGGCCCTACGAGCAGTACTTC
CASSIGTGPYEQYF
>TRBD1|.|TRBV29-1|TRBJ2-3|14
TGCAGCGTTGAAGGGACAGGATACACAGATACGCAGTATTTT
CSVEGTGYTDTQYF
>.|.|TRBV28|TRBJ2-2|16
TGTGCCAGCAGTTTATGGGGTCAGGTGAACACCGGGGAGCTGTTTTTT
CASSLWGQVNTGELFF
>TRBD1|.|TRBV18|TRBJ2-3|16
TGTGCCAGCTCACCACGGCAGGGGGAGATCACAGATACGCAGTATTTT
CASSPRQGEITDTQYF
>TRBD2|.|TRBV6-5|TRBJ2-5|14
TGTGCCAGCAGCCCTACTAGCGGGAGGGCCGCCCAGTACTTC
CASSPTSGRAAQYF
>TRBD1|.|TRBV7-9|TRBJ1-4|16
TGTGCCAGCAGCTTAAAAGGGGGGACAGGGTATGAAAAACTGTTTTTT
CASSLKGGTGYEKLFF
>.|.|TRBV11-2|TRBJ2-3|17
TGTGCCAGCAGCTCCCTAAGGAGGGTTAAGGGACCATATACGCAGTATTTT
CASSSLRRVKGPYTQYF
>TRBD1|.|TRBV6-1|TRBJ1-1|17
TGTGCCAGCAGTGAATTATACAGGGGGCTAATGAACACTGAAGCTTTCTTT
CASSELYRGLMNTEAFF
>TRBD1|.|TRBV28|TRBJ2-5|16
TGTGCCAGCTTTGCTCAGACAGGGAGAGTAGGAGAGACCCAGTACTTC
CASFAQTGRVGETQYF
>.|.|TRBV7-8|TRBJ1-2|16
TGTGCCAGCAGCTTAGCCCAGGACAGAATTAACTATGGCTACACCTTC
CASSLAQDRINYGYTF
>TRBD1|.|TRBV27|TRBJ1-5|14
TGTGCCAGCAGTTTACTTACAGGGGATCAGCCCCAGCATTTT
CASSLLTGDQPQHF
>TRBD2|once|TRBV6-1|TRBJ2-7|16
TGTGCCAGCAGTGGGGATAGCGGGAGGGCCGATACCAAGCAGTACTTC
CASSGDSGRADTKQYF
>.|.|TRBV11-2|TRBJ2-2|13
TGTGCCAGCAGCTCTCTTGGCCCCGGGGAGCTGTTTTTT
CASSSLGPGELFF
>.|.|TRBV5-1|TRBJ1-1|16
TGCGCCAGCAGCTTGGCAACAGGGCAAGTGAGCACTGAAGCTTTCTTT
CASSLATGQVSTEAFF
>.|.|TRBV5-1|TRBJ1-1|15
TGCGCCAGCGGGGAACAGGAAGTTAAGAACACTGAAGCTTTCTTT
CASGEQEVKNTEAFF
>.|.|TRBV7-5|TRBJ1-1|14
TGTGTCAGAAGCTTAGGTCAGGCAAACACTGAAGCTTTCTTT
CVRSLGQANTEAFF
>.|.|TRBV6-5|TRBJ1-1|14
TGTGCCAGCAGTTACGGCCCTAAGGGGGCTGAAGCTTTCTTT
CASSYGPKGAEAFF